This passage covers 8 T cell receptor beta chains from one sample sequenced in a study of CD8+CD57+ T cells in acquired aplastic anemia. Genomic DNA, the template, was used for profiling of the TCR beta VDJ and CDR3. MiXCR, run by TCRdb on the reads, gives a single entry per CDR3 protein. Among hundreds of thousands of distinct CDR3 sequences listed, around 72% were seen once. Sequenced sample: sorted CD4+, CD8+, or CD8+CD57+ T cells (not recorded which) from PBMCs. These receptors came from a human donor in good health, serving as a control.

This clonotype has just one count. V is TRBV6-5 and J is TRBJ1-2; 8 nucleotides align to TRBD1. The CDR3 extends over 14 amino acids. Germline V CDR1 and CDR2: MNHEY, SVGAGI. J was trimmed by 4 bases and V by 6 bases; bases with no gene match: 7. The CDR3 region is CASRKIQGGYGYTF. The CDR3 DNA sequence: TGTGCCAGCAGGAAGATACAGGGGGGCTATGGCTACACCTTC.

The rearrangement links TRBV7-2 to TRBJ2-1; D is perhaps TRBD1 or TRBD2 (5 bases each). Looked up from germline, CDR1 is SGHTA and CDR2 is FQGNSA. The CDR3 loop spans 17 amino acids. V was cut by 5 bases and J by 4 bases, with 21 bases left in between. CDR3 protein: CASSGEVTGDLYNEQFF. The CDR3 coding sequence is TGTGCCAGCAGCGGAGAGGTCACCGGGGACCTATACAATGAGCAGTTCTTC.

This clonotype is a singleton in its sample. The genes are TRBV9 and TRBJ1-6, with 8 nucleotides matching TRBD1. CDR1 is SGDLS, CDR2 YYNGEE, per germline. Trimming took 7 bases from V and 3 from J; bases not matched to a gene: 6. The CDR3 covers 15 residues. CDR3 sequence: CASSGTGFYNSPLHF. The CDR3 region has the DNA TGTGCCAGCTCCGGGACAGGATTCTATAATTCACCCCTCCACTTT.

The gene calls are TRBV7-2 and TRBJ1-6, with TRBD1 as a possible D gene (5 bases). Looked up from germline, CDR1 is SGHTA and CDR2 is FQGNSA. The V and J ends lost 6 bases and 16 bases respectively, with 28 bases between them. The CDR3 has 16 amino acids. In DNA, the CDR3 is TGTGCCAGCAGTGAGGGGTTAGGGCTCTATAATTCGCAGCTCCACTTT. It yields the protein CASSEGLGLYNSQLHF.

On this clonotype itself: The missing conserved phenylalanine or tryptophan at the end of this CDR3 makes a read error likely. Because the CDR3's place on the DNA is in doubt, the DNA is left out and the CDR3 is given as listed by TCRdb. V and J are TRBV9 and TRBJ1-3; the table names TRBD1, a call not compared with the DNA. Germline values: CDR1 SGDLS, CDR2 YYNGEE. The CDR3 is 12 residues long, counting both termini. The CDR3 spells CASSAGTGNILR.

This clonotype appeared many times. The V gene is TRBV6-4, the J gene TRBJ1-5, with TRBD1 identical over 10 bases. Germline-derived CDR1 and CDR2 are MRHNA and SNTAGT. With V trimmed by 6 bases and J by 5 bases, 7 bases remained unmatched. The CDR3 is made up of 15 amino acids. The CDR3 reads CASSPTGTGDQPQHF. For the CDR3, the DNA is TGTGCCAGCAGCCCGACCGGGACAGGGGATCAGCCCCAGCATTTT.

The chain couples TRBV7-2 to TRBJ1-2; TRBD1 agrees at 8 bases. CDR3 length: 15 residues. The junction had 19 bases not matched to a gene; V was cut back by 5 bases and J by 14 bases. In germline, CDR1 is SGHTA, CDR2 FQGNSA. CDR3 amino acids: CASSIHRGLVTNYTF. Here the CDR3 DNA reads TGTGCCAGCAGCATTCACAGGGGGTTGGTGACTAACTATACCTTC.

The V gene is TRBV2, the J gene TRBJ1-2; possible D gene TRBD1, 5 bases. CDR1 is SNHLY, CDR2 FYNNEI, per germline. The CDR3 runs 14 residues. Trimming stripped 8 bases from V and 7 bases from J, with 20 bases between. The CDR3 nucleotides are TGTGCCAGCGGTACAGGATTCGCTTTTTCTGGCTACACCTTC. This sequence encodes CASGTGFAFSGYTF.